Following are 13 T cell receptor beta chains from one sample sequenced in a study of PD-1 blockade in classical Hodgkin lymphoma. Relapse after autologous stem cell transplantation occurred in every patient, and brentuximab vedotin exposure varied. TCRdb's table, derived via immunoSEQ multiplex PCR, lists solely in-frame clones and lacks some. The sample records about 75,000 clones, about 92% being singletons. Source: peripheral blood mononuclear cells (PBMCs), taken at baseline. These receptors all come from a human donor with classical Hodgkin lymphoma.

CDR3 DNA sequence: TGTGCCAGCAGCTCTTCTGAGACCCAGTACTTC. Its protein product is CASSSSETQYF. The chain is built from TRBV7-6 and TRBJ2-5; D is unresolved. This CDR3 contains 11 residues. Germline CDR1 reads SGHVS; CDR2 reads FNYEAQ. V was cut by 4 bases and J by 5 bases, with 5 bases left in between.

This clone was detected only a few times. This rearrangement joins TRBV2 to TRBJ2-5, with 8 bases that match TRBD1. The V segment lost 7 bases and the J segment 5 bases; nucleotides outside the gene matches: 6. The germline V gene has CDR1 SNHLY and CDR2 FYNNEI. The CDR3 has 13 residues. CDR3 in amino acids: CASTLDRAETQYF. DNA for the CDR3: TGTGCCAGCACCTTGGACAGGGCGGAGACCCAGTACTTC.

The CDR3 nucleotides are TGTGCCATCAGTGGCTCACAGGGGGCATTGACTAATTCACCCCTCCACTTT. This gives the protein CAISGSQGALTNSPLHF. The J gene is TRBJ1-6, the V gene TRBV10-3, with 9 nucleotides matching TRBD1. Germline V gene sequence: CDR1 ENHRY, CDR2 SYGVKD. V shed 4 bases, J shed 6 bases, and the junction held 10 bases outside the gene matches. The CDR3 sequence is 17 residues long.

The chain links TRBV30 to TRBJ1-2, with no clear D. Germline CDR1 GTSNPN, CDR2 SVGIG (reference sequence). V lost 0 bases and J lost 8, with 16 bases in between. The CDR3 is made up of 14 amino acids. CDR3 loop: CAWSVDQRAGGYTF. For the CDR3, the DNA is TGTGCCTGGAGTGTAGACCAAAGGGCGGGCGGCTACACCTTC.

V and J are TRBV6-5 and TRBJ2-7; TRBD2 matches at 7 bases. Germline loops: CDR1 MNHEY, CDR2 SVGAGI. V was clipped by 5 bases and J by 1 base; unmatched bases: 5. The CDR3 runs to 14 residues. CDR3 bases: TGTGCCAGCAGTGCTAGCGGTGGGTCCTACGAGCAGTACTTC. Translating it yields CASSASGGSYEQYF.

The chain links TRBV29-1 to TRBJ1-1, with a weak D call TRBD1 (5 bases). The germline V gene encodes CDR1 SQVTM and CDR2 ANQGSEA. The CDR3 is 14 amino acids. V dropped 7 bases and J dropped 0 bases, with 15 bases sitting between them. The CDR3 coding sequence is TGCAGCGCCTCGGGGCCAGGGTTGAACACTGAAGCTTTCTTT. This translates into CSASGPGLNTEAFF.

The chain couples TRBV9 to TRBJ2-1; no firm D call. Trimming shortened V by 0 bases and J by 0 bases, and 10 bases separated the two germline ends. Germline V gene lookup returns CDR1 SGDLS and CDR2 YYNGEE. The CDR3 spans 16 residues. The CDR3 loop is CASSVVASSSYNEQFF. The CDR3 bases are TGTGCCAGCAGCGTAGTAGCTTCTAGCTCCTACAATGAGCAGTTCTTC.

The rearrangement uses TRBV19 and TRBJ1-5; D not certain. V lost 1 base, J lost 0 bases, and 19 bases lay in between. Germline CDR1 LNHDA, CDR2 SQIVND (reference sequence). The CDR3 runs to 19 residues. CDR3 sequence reads: CASSIVGPDTAGSNQPQHF. CDR3 nucleotides: TGTGCCAGTAGTATAGTCGGCCCTGACACGGCTGGTAGCAATCAGCCCCAGCATTTT.

The chain carries TRBV6-1 and TRBJ2-2, with D hard to call. The CDR3 totals 18 residues. Looked up from germline, CDR1 is MNHNS and CDR2 is SASEGT. Trimming took 0 bases from V and 1 from J, leaving 15 bases between them. The CDR3 spells CASSEARLGLRNTGELFF. The DNA for the CDR3 is TGTGCCAGCAGTGAAGCGCGTCTTGGGCTACGGAACACCGGGGAGCTGTTTTTT.

The J gene is TRBJ2-7, the V gene TRBV4-3; 7 nucleotides match TRBD1. Germline values: CDR1 LGHNA, CDR2 YSLEER. The V gene end was trimmed by 1 base and the J gene end by 2 bases; junction bases not matched to a gene: 5. This CDR3 is 15 amino acids long. The CDR3 loop is CASSQATGAAYEQYF. The CDR3 coding sequence is TGCGCCAGCAGCCAAGCAACAGGGGCCGCCTACGAGCAGTACTTC.

The chain combines TRBV27 with TRBJ1-1, with D hard to call. Trimming removed 5 bases at V and 10 bases at J, with 20 bases between. Germline lookup yields CDR1 MNHEY and CDR2 SMNVEV (reference sequence). The CDR3 runs 14 residues. The CDR3 sequence: CASSQQGTAAGAFF. The CDR3 coding sequence is TGTGCCAGCAGTCAACAAGGAACGGCAGCTGGAGCTTTCTTT.

The gene calls are TRBV5-1 and TRBJ1-1; D not resolved. Trimming took 4 bases from V and 0 from J, leaving 19 bases between them. There are 17 residues in the CDR3. Germline CDR1 SGHRS, CDR2 YFSETQ. CDR3 residues: CASSQLGERAVNTEAFF. Written as DNA, the CDR3 is TGCGCCAGCAGCCAATTAGGTGAACGGGCAGTGAACACTGAAGCTTTCTTT.

This clone was seen a few times. V is TRBV6-1 and J is TRBJ2-7, with D perhaps matching TRBD2 (7 bases). This CDR3 has 13 residues. CDR1 MNHNS and CDR2 SASEGT come from the germline V gene. V lost 4 bases to trimming and J lost 6 bases, with 13 bases between them. CDR3 region: CASSGGGTFEQYF. DNA for the CDR3: TGTGCCAGCAGTGGGGGGGGGACATTCGAGCAGTACTTC.